The table lists the clone carrying this T cell receptor beta chain with many counts. Its antigen remains unidentified. These data are taken from a study of tumor-infiltrating lymphocytes in primary liver carcinoma. Turning to the study itself: The study obtained roughly 3.5 to 7.13 million productive TCRbeta reads per sample, similar across tissue types.

Findings and limits, study-wide: Tumor region pairs overlapped more than did tumor-adjacent and tumor-blood pairs.

Taking about 19-32 mg of unsorted bulk tissue, the authors co-extracted RNA and DNA. CDR1 and CDR2 from the germline V gene are MGHRA and YSYEKL. CDR3 size: 18 residues. V trimming: 3 bases; J trimming: 3 bases; junction bases outside the gene matches: 10. The authors made TCR beta cDNA from around 500 ng total RNA with a constant-region primer. Investigators got TCR beta libraries out of three nested multiplex PCR rounds, done with slightly modified ARM-PCR. PCR rounds one and two used TRBV1-TRBV30 forward primers with a C-beta reverse primer for around 9 cycles each. TCRdb re-called the multiplex PCR reads with MiXCR, one entry per CDR3 protein. The sample records approximately 92,000 distinct CDR3 sequences, 65% to 70% being singletons.

The chain recombines TRBV4-1 with TRBJ1-5; 11 nucleotides match TRBD1. The sequence derives from a man in his forties with primary liver carcinoma and hepatitis B virus infection. Input material: tumor-adjacent normal liver tissue. The CDR3, as DNA: TGCGCCAGCAGCCACCCTGAGGTGGGACAGGGGGACAATCAGCCCCAGCATTTT. It yields the protein CASSHPEVGQGDNQPQHF.